The 19 T cell receptor beta chains in this list originate from one sample, sequenced in a study of blood T cell repertoires in COVID-19. The repertoire was sequenced with immunoSEQ multiplex PCR; TCRdb's copy has only in-frame clones and lacks some. The table shows hundreds of thousands of clones, with 85% to 90% occurring only once. The sample taken for sequencing was PBMCs or T cells enriched from blood (not recorded which). Receptors originate from a man aged 25 to 40 who had recovered from COVID-19.

This clone was detected once. V is TRBV30 and J is TRBJ1-2, with D uncertain. This CDR3 is 13 amino acids long. The germline V gene has CDR1 GTSNPN and CDR2 SVGIG (reference sequence). Trimming removed 1 base at V and 6 bases at J, with 12 bases between. The chain's CDR3 is CAWSGGHFDGYTF. In nucleotides, the CDR3 is TGTGCCTGGAGTGGCGGGCACTTCGATGGCTACACCTTC.

The chain carries TRBV19 and TRBJ1-2; D is unresolved. There are 15 residues in the CDR3. Trimming shortened V by 3 bases and J by 2 bases, and 13 bases separated the two germline ends. Germline assignment: CDR1 LNHDA and CDR2 SQIVND (reference sequence). The CDR3 DNA follows: TGTGCCAGTAGTATGGCTCTAGCGGGGAACTATGGCTACACCTTC. It translates to CASSMALAGNYGYTF.

The rearrangement joins TRBV7-2 to TRBJ1-5, with D possibly TRBD1 on 5 matching bases. Germline V CDR1 and CDR2: SGHTA, FQGNSA. The CDR3 loop spans 14 amino acids. The germline V and J ends were trimmed by 4 bases and 2 bases, with 9 bases remaining between them. CDR3 sequence reads: CASSSQTGNQPQHF. CDR3 DNA sequence: TGTGCCAGCAGCTCCCAGACAGGCAATCAGCCCCAGCATTTT.

V gene TRBV2 combines with J gene TRBJ1-1; the D gene is possibly TRBD1 (5 bases). Trimming took off 8 bases at V and 1 base at J, with 14 bases between the two ends. Germline lookup yields CDR1 SNHLY and CDR2 FYNNEI. The CDR3 is 14 residues long. DNA for the CDR3: TGTGCCAGCCTAGAACCAACAGGGAACACTGAAGCTTTCTTT. It is translated as CASLEPTGNTEAFF.

The chain uses TRBV9 and TRBJ2-1; 7 nucleotides line up with TRBD2. The junction had 2 bases not matched to a gene; V was cut back by 0 bases and J by 5 bases. The CDR3 extends over 14 amino acids. CDR1 SGDLS and CDR2 YYNGEE come from the germline V gene. CDR3 protein: CASSVGGSNNEQFF. In DNA form, the CDR3 reads TGTGCCAGCAGCGTAGGCGGGAGTAACAATGAGCAGTTCTTC.

This clone was observed once. The chain uses TRBV12-3 or TRBV12-4 and TRBJ2-7; perhaps TRBD1 as D (6 bases). The V gene lost 5 bases and the J gene lost 2 bases, with 10 bases spanning the gap. CDR3 length: 13 residues. CDR3 sequence (DNA): TGTGCCAGCAGTGCAGGGGTTACCTACGAGCAGTACTTC. Translated, it gives CASSAGVTYEQYF.

The rearrangement links TRBV5-1 to TRBJ2-1; 7 bases fit TRBD2. This CDR3 comprises 16 residues. V was clipped by 0 bases and J by 3 bases; unmatched bases: 6. The germline V gene encodes CDR1 SGHRS and CDR2 YFSETQ. In DNA form, the CDR3 reads TGCGCCAGCAGCTTGGTCCGAGCGGGATACTACAATGAGCAGTTCTTC. Translation: CASSLVRAGYYNEQFF.

This chain uses TRBV6-2 or TRBV6-3 with TRBJ1-5, with 9 bases identical to TRBD1. Germline CDR1 reads MNHEY; CDR2 reads SVGEGT. V shed 6 bases and J 4 bases; nucleotides not matched to a gene: 10. The CDR3 extends over 16 amino acids. The CDR3: CASSNRGRGKNQPQHF. In DNA form, the CDR3 reads TGTGCCAGCAGCAACAGGGGGCGCGGGAAGAATCAGCCCCAGCATTTT.

V gene TRBV5-4 combines with J gene TRBJ2-3; 15 bases are a match to TRBD2. Germline-derived CDR1 and CDR2 are SGHNT and YYREEE (reference sequence). The V segment lost 2 bases and the J segment 1 base; nucleotides outside the gene matches: 5. The CDR3 consists of 18 residues. Written as DNA, the CDR3 is TGTGCCAGCAGCTTCGGACTAGCGGGAGGGCCCCGCACAGATACGCAGTATTTT. Translation gives CASSFGLAGGPRTDTQYF.

This clone was recorded a few times. J is TRBJ2-1 and V is TRBV11-3; a possible D gene is TRBD2 (5 bases). V dropped 6 bases and J dropped 7 bases, with 13 bases sitting between them. The CDR3 has 13 residues. CDR1 is SGHNT and CDR2 is YENEEA in the germline V gene. This CDR3 is CASSTGSGNEQFF. The CDR3, as DNA: TGTGCCAGCAGTACGGGATCGGGGAATGAGCAGTTCTTC.

The chain joins TRBV23-1 to TRBJ2-3, with 7 nucleotides matching TRBD2. TRBV23-1 is noted as an ORF with a role that remains uncertain. The CDR3 covers 14 residues. Trimming at V came to 2 bases and at J to 5 bases, leaving 4 bases not matched to a gene. As DNA, the CDR3 is TGCGCCAGCAGTCAAGGAATAGCGGGAGATACGCAGTATTTT. Amino acids: CASSQGIAGDTQYF.

This sequence joins TRBV28 and TRBJ1-5; no clear D. Trimming removed 4 bases at V and 5 bases at J, with 3 bases between. The CDR3 totals 11 residues. Germline CDR1 reads MDHEN; CDR2 reads SYDVKM. Here the CDR3 reads CASSSDQPQHF. Here the CDR3 DNA reads TGTGCCAGCAGTTCAGATCAGCCCCAGCATTTT.

Here the CDR3 reads CASSPGLVGYEQYF. CDR3 bases: TGTGCCAGCAGTCCAGGACTAGTTGGCTACGAGCAGTACTTC. This chain links TRBV27 with TRBJ2-7, with 7 bases identical to TRBD2. Germline-derived CDR1 and CDR2 are MNHEY and SMNVEV (reference sequence). V shed 5 bases and J 3 bases; nucleotides not matched to a gene: 7. This CDR3 spans 14 amino acids.

The chain is built from TRBV4-2 and TRBJ2-2; the match to TRBD2 covers 11 bases. The CDR3 is 14 amino acids. J was trimmed by 6 bases and V by 6 bases; bases with no gene match: 3. Germline V lookup: CDR1 LGHNA, CDR2 YNFKEQ. The CDR3 DNA is TGTGCCAGCAGAAAACTAGCGGGAGCCGGGGAGCTGTTTTTT. Translated: CASRKLAGAGELFF.

The chain carries TRBV7-2 and TRBJ2-7; TRBD1 agrees at 7 bases. The V gene's germline CDR1 is SGHTA and CDR2 FQGNSA. With V trimmed by 1 base and J by 5 bases, 14 bases remained unmatched. The CDR3 runs to 17 residues. This CDR3 reads CASSLEGTAFGRNEQYF. CDR3 bases: TGTGCCAGCAGCTTAGAGGGGACAGCTTTCGGGCGGAACGAGCAGTACTTC.

The table lists this clone with a few counts. V gene TRBV11-2 combines with J gene TRBJ1-2; maybe TRBD1 (5 bases). V dropped 1 base and J dropped 7 bases, with 13 bases sitting between them. The germline gives CDR1 SGHAT, CDR2 FQNNGV. This CDR3 spans 14 amino acids. The CDR3, as DNA: TGTGCCAGCAGCTTAGGCGGCAGGGCCAGTGGCTACACCTTC. Translated, it gives CASSLGGRASGYTF.

The chain combines TRBV10-3 with TRBJ2-1; 12 nucleotides match TRBD2. Germline trimming cut 4 bases from V and 4 bases from J; bases unmatched to any gene: 23. CDR1 ENHRY and CDR2 SYGVKD come from the germline V gene. The CDR3 is made up of 22 amino acids. The CDR3 nucleotides read TGTGCCATCAGTGGGTCTTTAGCGGGACGCGGGACTAGCGGGCTCCGGTACAATGAGCAGTTCTTC. This translates into CAISGSLAGRGTSGLRYNEQFF.

The V and J genes are TRBV2 and TRBJ1-4; perhaps TRBD1 as D (5 bases). The CDR3 covers 14 residues. CDR1 is SNHLY, CDR2 FYNNEI, per germline. Trimming cost V 5 bases and J 3 bases, with 10 bases left between them. The CDR3 DNA sequence: TGTGCCAGCAGTCCGACAGTCTCTAATGAAAAACTGTTTTTT. Amino acid sequence: CASSPTVSNEKLFF. Drawing the rest from reference TRBV2 and TRBJ1-4, the complete variable domain is EPEVTQTPSHQVTQMGQEVILRCVPISNHLYFYWYRQILGQKVEFLVSFYNNEISEKSEIFDDQFSVERPDGSNFTLKIRSTKLEDSAMYFCASSPTVSNEKLFFGSGTQLSVL.

This chain joins TRBV20-1 and TRBJ2-1; unclear D gene. V was clipped by 3 bases and J by 7 bases, with 13 bases between them. Germline assignment: CDR1 DFQATT and CDR2 SNEGSKA (reference sequence). The CDR3 has 13 amino acids. CDR3 sequence reads: CSASPPGGNEQFF. The CDR3 DNA is TGCAGTGCTAGTCCCCCGGGTGGGAATGAGCAGTTCTTC.